This TCR beta chain is drawn from a study of blood T cell repertoires in COVID-19. The CDR3 is 10 residues long. Generated by immunoSEQ multiplex PCR, the TCRdb table keeps only in-frame clones and is missing some. The data show over 200,000 clones, around 83% seen once. This receptor was identified in an elderly man with acute or convalescent COVID-19. This chain uses TRBV21-1 with TRBJ2-1; the table's TRBD1 call for D was not verified on the DNA. TRBV21-1 is a pseudogene. The source material was peripheral blood. CDR3: CARNTHRLFF. The CDR3 DNA sequence: TGTGCCAGAAACACCCACAGGCTGTTCTTC.